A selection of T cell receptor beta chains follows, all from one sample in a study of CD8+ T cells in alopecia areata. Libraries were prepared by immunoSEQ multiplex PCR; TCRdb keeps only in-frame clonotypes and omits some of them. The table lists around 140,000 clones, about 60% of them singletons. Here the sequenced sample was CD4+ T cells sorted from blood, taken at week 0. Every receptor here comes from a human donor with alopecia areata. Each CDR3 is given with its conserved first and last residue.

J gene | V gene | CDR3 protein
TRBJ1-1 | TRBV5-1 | CASSLMGQGALGGTEAFF
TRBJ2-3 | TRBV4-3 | CASSPSSGGAGDTQYF
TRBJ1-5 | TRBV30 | CAWRPHPGQPQHF
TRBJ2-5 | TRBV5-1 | CASSLDLGLETQYF
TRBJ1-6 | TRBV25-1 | CASKPLHF
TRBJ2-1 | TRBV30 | CAWNPLVSYNEQFF
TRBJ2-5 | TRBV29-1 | CSVEDFGRGVRETQYF
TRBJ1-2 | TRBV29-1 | CSVGTGGIGYGYTF
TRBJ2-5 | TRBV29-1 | CSAMYQETQYF
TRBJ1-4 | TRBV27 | CASTEEDEGAFEKLFF
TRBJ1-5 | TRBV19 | CASSQGSNQPQHF
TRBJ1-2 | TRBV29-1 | CSVRGQGLYGYTF
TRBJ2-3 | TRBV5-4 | CASTTYGTGAADTQYF
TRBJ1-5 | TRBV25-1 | CASSDNGLSNQPQHF
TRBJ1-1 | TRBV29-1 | CSVHRVEYSEAFF
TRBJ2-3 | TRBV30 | CAWSPGADTQYF
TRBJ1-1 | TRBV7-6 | CASSSRQNTEAFF
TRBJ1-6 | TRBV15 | CATSRVLDSPLHF
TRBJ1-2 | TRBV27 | CASGQGHNGYTF
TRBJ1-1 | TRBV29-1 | CSVTAVPGQGLAEAFF
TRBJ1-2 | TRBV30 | CAWSETPGLYGYTF
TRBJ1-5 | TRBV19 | CASSMIPGGGYQPQHF
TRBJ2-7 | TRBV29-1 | CSVEGTEQYF
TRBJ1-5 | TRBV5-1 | CASSLTLNQPQHF
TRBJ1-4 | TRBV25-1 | CASRTSVDQKLFF
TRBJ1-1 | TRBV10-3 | CAISEAGAAFF
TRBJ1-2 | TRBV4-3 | CASSQDWGTGDGYTF
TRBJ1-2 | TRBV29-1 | CSVEKAGGGYGYTF